Listed here are 26 T cell receptor beta chains from one sample, sequenced in a study of cytotoxic CD8 clonotypes in ibrutinib-treated CLL. Produced via immunoSEQ multiplex PCR; TCRdb's table is partial and in-frame only. Found here are 200,000 or so clones, roughly 73% of them singletons; the top ten hold about an eighth. The sequencing here drew on PBMCs, taken after 12 months of ibrutinib treatment. These receptors originate from a human donor with chronic lymphocytic leukemia.

J is TRBJ2-7 and V is TRBV18; 13 nucleotides align to TRBD2. The CDR3 loop spans 13 amino acids. V lost 8 bases, J lost 4 bases, and 2 bases stayed unmatched. The germline V gene has CDR1 KGHSH and CDR2 LQKENI. The CDR3 is CASTLAGGYEQYF. The CDR3 DNA reads as TGTGCCAGCACACTAGCGGGAGGGTACGAGCAGTACTTC.

This clone was seen only a few times. The chain carries TRBV10-3 and TRBJ1-2, with D possibly matching TRBD1 (5 bases). Germline-derived CDR1 and CDR2 are ENHRY and SYGVKD. The CDR3 extends over 14 amino acids. The V and J ends lost 3 bases and 8 bases respectively, with 16 bases between them. DNA of the CDR3: TGTGCCATCAGTGATCTTCTGACAGTCCGGGGCTACACCTTC. This translates into CAISDLLTVRGYTF.

The rearrangement uses TRBV6-5 and TRBJ1-2; the D gene is possibly TRBD1 (5 bases). The CDR3 totals 16 residues. Germline assignment: CDR1 MNHEY and CDR2 SVGAGI. Between the trimmed V and J ends, which lost 0 bases and 5 bases, there was a span of 16 bases. Here the CDR3 reads CASSYSINWGEYGYTF. CDR3 coding DNA: TGTGCCAGCAGTTACTCGATAAATTGGGGGGAATATGGCTACACCTTC.

The gene calls are TRBV5-1 and TRBJ1-2; 7 bases line up with TRBD1. CDR3 size: 15 residues. V was clipped by 4 bases and J by 5 bases; unmatched bases: 11. In germline, CDR1 is SGHRS, CDR2 YFSETQ. This CDR3 reads CASSPGRGRRYGYTF. CDR3 DNA sequence: TGCGCCAGCAGCCCGGGGAGGGGGCGACGGTATGGCTACACCTTC.

The genes are TRBV7-9 and TRBJ1-2; D is possibly TRBD1 (5 bases). V lost 3 bases and J 8 bases, leaving 7 bases between the germline ends. This CDR3 contains 11 residues. Germline loops: CDR1 SEHNR, CDR2 FQNEAQ (reference sequence). The CDR3 DNA is TGTGCCAGCAGCTTTAGGGGCGGCTACACCTTC. Its protein product is CASSFRGGYTF.

This clone was counted a single time. In nucleotides, the CDR3 is TGTGCCAGCAGCTTTTACACCGGGACTCACACTGAAGCTTTCTTT. Translation: CASSFYTGTHTEAFF. The chain combines TRBV5-8 with TRBJ1-1; a weak D match, TRBD1 (5 bases). V was cut by 2 bases and J by 3 bases, with 14 bases left in between. The CDR3 loop spans 15 amino acids. Germline V lookup: CDR1 SGHTS, CDR2 YDEGEE.

The genes are TRBV7-9 and TRBJ1-2; no definite D call. There are 13 residues in the CDR3. Germline CDR1 SEHNR, CDR2 FQNEAQ (reference sequence). Trimming stripped 4 bases from V and 7 bases from J, with 13 bases between. CDR3: CASSSTRTGGYTF. Here the CDR3 DNA reads TGTGCCAGCAGCTCCACCCGAACGGGTGGCTACACCTTC.

The J gene is TRBJ2-1, the V gene TRBV4-1; a possible D gene is TRBD2 (6 bases). Germline CDR1 and CDR2: MGHRA and YSYEKL. V lost 1 base and J 12 bases, leaving 10 bases between the germline ends. The CDR3 contains 12 residues. The CDR3 loop reads CASSQVGGWQFF. The CDR3 DNA is TGCGCCAGCAGCCAAGTTGGAGGGTGGCAGTTCTTC.

J is TRBJ2-7 and V is TRBV27, with 8 positions matching TRBD1. The CDR3 extends over 14 amino acids. V shed 2 bases and J 2 bases; nucleotides not matched to a gene: 2. Germline V lookup: CDR1 MNHEY, CDR2 SMNVEV (reference sequence). The CDR3 region is CASSLEGQAYEQYF. In DNA form, the CDR3 reads TGTGCCAGCAGTTTAGAGGGACAGGCCTACGAGCAGTACTTC.

The V and J genes are TRBV6-6 and TRBJ1-2, with D possibly TRBD1 on 5 matching bases. V lost 6 bases and J lost 7, with 21 bases in between. CDR1 and CDR2 from the germline V gene are MNHNY and SVGAGI (reference sequence). The CDR3 is made up of 15 amino acids. This CDR3 reads CASSRGRPDRGGYTF. CDR3 sequence (DNA): TGTGCCAGCAGCCGCGGTCGTCCGGATAGGGGTGGCTACACCTTC.

This rearrangement joins TRBV30 to TRBJ1-1, with D perhaps TRBD1 (5 bases). The V gene's germline CDR1 is GTSNPN and CDR2 SVGIG (reference sequence). The length of the CDR3 is 17 residues. The V and J ends lost 1 base and 5 bases respectively, with 23 bases between them. CDR3 in amino acids: CAWSAEVDKIWGTEAFF. Here the CDR3 DNA reads TGTGCCTGGAGTGCCGAAGTCGATAAGATTTGGGGGACTGAAGCTTTCTTT. Combining the CDR3 with reference TRBV30 and TRBJ1-1 gives the whole variable domain SQTIHQWPATLVQPVGSPLSLECTVEGTSNPNLYWYRQAAGRGLQLLFYSVGIGQISSEVPQNLSASRPQDRQFILSSKKLLLSDSGFYLCAWSAEVDKIWGTEAFFGQGTRLTVV.

The chain couples TRBV6-5 to TRBJ1-4; D gene ambiguous. V was cut by 4 bases and J by 3 bases, with 0 bases left in between. Germline V gene data show CDR1 as MNHEY and CDR2 as SVGAGI. The CDR3 extends over 11 amino acids. The CDR3 is CASSSNEKLFF. CDR3 DNA: TGTGCCAGCAGTTCTAATGAAAAACTGTTTTTT.

The gene calls are TRBV19 and TRBJ1-2; D ambiguous. Per germline, CDR1 LNHDA and CDR2 SQIVND (reference sequence). The CDR3 consists of 15 residues. V was trimmed by 7 bases and J by 2 bases, leaving 17 bases between them. The CDR3 is CASTLVLGNNYGYTF. The CDR3, as DNA: TGTGCCAGTACTTTAGTCCTGGGGAACAACTATGGCTACACCTTC. The entire variable domain, with the rest obtained from reference TRBV19 and TRBJ1-2, is as follows: DGGITQSPKYLFRKEGQNVTLSCEQNLNHDAMYWYRQDPGQGLRLIYYSQIVNDFQKGDIAEGYSVSREKKESFPLTVTSAQKNPTAFYLCASTLVLGNNYGYTFGSGTRLTVV.

The gene calls are TRBV19 and TRBJ2-5; the match to TRBD2 covers 8 bases. CDR3 length: 13 residues. Trimming at V came to 7 bases and at J to 5 bases, leaving 6 bases not matched to a gene. CDR1 LNHDA and CDR2 SQIVND come from the germline V gene (reference sequence). The CDR3, as DNA: TGTGCCAGTAACGGGAGGGATGGGGAGACCCAGTACTTC. As protein: CASNGRDGETQYF.

The gene calls are TRBV27 and TRBJ2-5, with 8 bases aligning to TRBD2. The CDR3 runs 14 residues. Per germline, CDR1 MNHEY and CDR2 SMNVEV (reference sequence). J lost 2 bases, V lost 6 bases, and 5 bases had no gene match. The CDR3: CASRRAGAQETQYF. The CDR3 DNA sequence: TGTGCCAGCAGGAGAGCGGGGGCTCAAGAGACCCAGTACTTC.

Written as DNA, the CDR3 is TGTGCCAGCAGTGAAAGCGGGGGAAAGGAGGTTCCCGGGGAGCTGTTTTTT. Protein product: CASSESGGKEVPGELFF. V gene TRBV25-1 combines with J gene TRBJ2-2, with 8 bases fitting TRBD2. This CDR3 has 17 residues. The germline V gene has CDR1 MGHDK and CDR2 SYGVNS. The V and J ends lost 2 bases and 6 bases, in that order; junction bases with no gene match: 11.

The chain is built from TRBV25-1 and TRBJ2-2, with 12 bases fitting TRBD2. The germline CDR1 and CDR2 sequences are MGHDK and SYGVNS. V was clipped by 3 bases and J by 7 bases; unmatched bases: 12. The CDR3 contains 18 residues. CDR3 loop: CASSDTQTSGSINGELFF. In DNA, the CDR3 is TGTGCCAGCAGTGACACTCAGACTAGCGGGAGCATTAACGGGGAGCTGTTTTTT.

This chain uses TRBV5-6 with TRBJ1-3, with 7 bases matching TRBD1. The junction had 5 bases not matched to a gene; V was cut back by 4 bases and J by 1 base. Germline-derived CDR1 and CDR2 are SGHDT and YYEEEE. This CDR3 has 15 residues. The chain's CDR3 is CASSPRQGSGNTIYF. In DNA form, the CDR3 reads TGTGCCAGCAGCCCCAGACAGGGTTCTGGAAACACCATATATTTT. Full variable domain (outside the CDR3, taken from reference TRBV5-6 and TRBJ1-3): DAGVTQSPTHLIKTRGQQVTLRCSPKSGHDTVSWYQQALGQGPQFIFQYYEEEERQRGNFPDRFSGHQFPNYSSELNVNALLLGDSALYLCASSPRQGSGNTIYFGEGSWLTVV.

The CDR3 sequence is CASSTTGESIYGYTF. The CDR3 DNA reads TGTGCCAGTAGTACCACAGGGGAATCCATCTATGGCTACACCTTC. V is TRBV19 and J is TRBJ1-2; 7 bases agree with TRBD1. The germline CDR1 and CDR2 sequences are LNHDA and SQIVND (reference sequence). The CDR3 loop spans 15 amino acids. Trimming took 4 bases from V and 4 from J; bases not matched to a gene: 9.

The chain employs TRBV18 and TRBJ2-5; D might be TRBD1 (6 bases). The CDR3 totals 14 residues. Germline V CDR1 and CDR2: KGHSH, LQKENI. The ends were cut back, 0 bases at V and 5 bases at J, with 10 bases in the middle. The CDR3 DNA reads TGTGCCAGCTCACCACCGAACAGGGAGGAGACCCAGTACTTC. This sequence encodes CASSPPNREETQYF.

The chain is built from TRBV5-1 and TRBJ2-1; perhaps TRBD2 as D (6 bases). V lost 0 bases and J lost 2, with 18 bases in between. There are 18 residues in the CDR3. Germline loops: CDR1 SGHRS, CDR2 YFSETQ. CDR3 amino acids: CASSLDLTGLSAYNEQFF. The CDR3, as DNA: TGCGCCAGCAGCTTGGACCTGACCGGACTAAGTGCCTACAATGAGCAGTTCTTC.

This clone was seen only a few times. This sequence joins TRBV18 and TRBJ2-1, with unresolved D. The CDR3 is 15 amino acids. Germline lookup yields CDR1 KGHSH and CDR2 LQKENI. V lost 3 bases, J lost 0 bases, and 9 bases lay in between. CDR3 in amino acids: CASSPLKSSYNEQFF. CDR3 in DNA: TGTGCCAGCTCACCTTTAAAGAGCTCCTACAATGAGCAGTTCTTC. Full variable domain (rest looked up from reference TRBV18 and TRBJ2-1): NAGVMQNPRHLVRRRGQEARLRCSPMKGHSHVYWYRQLPEEGLKFMVYLQKENIIDESGMPKERFSAEFPKEGPSILRIQQVVRGDSAAYFCASSPLKSSYNEQFFGPGTRLTVL.

The chain employs TRBV4-1 and TRBJ2-7; D remains unclear. This CDR3 has 18 residues. V was trimmed by 1 base and J by 2 bases, leaving 21 bases between them. CDR1 and CDR2 (germline): MGHRA, YSYEKL. For the CDR3, the DNA is TGCGCCAGCAGCCAAGCCCCCTCCACCCCCTCAATGGCCTACGAGCAGTACTTC. Translated: CASSQAPSTPSMAYEQYF.

This chain joins TRBV5-1 and TRBJ2-5; 9 bases line up with TRBD1. The CDR3 loop spans 15 amino acids. Per the germline V gene, CDR1 is SGHRS and CDR2 is YFSETQ. The V and J ends lost 4 bases and 4 bases, in that order; junction bases with no gene match: 8. The DNA for the CDR3 is TGCGCCAGCAGCGAGAAGGGACAGGGAGGAGAGACCCAGTACTTC. This translates into CASSEKGQGGETQYF.

CDR3 DNA: TGTGCCAGCACTCATACGGAGCAGTCCTACAATGAGCAGTTCTTC. This sequence encodes CASTHTEQSYNEQFF. The chain has TRBV6-5 and TRBJ2-1; D remains unclear. This CDR3 spans 15 amino acids. Germline V CDR1 and CDR2: MNHEY, SVGAGI. Trimming pared 7 bases from V and 1 base from J, leaving 14 bases between.

The CDR3 bases are TGTGCCAGCAGCTTATCCGGGACCCCATCGAATGGCTACACCTTC. This gives the protein CASSLSGTPSNGYTF. This chain links TRBV11-2 with TRBJ1-2, with TRBD1 as a possible D gene (5 bases). This CDR3 has 15 residues. Trimming shortened V by 2 bases and J by 6 bases, and 16 bases separated the two germline ends. From germline, CDR1 is SGHAT and CDR2 FQNNGV.